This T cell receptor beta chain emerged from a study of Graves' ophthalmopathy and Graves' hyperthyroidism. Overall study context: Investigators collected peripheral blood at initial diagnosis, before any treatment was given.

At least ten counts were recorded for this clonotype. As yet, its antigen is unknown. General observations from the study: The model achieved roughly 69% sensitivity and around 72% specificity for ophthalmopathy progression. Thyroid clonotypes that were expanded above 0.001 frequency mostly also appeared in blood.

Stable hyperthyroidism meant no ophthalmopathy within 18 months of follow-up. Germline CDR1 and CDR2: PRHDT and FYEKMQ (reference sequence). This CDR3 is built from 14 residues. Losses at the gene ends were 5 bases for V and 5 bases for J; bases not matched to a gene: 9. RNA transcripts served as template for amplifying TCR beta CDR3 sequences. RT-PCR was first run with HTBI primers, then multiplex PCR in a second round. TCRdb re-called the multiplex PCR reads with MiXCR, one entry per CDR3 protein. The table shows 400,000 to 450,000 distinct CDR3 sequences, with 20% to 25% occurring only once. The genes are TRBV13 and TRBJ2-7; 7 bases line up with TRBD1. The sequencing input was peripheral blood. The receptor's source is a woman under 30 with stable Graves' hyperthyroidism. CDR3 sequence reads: CASSTDRAAHEQYF. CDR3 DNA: TGTGCCAGCAGCACAGACAGGGCGGCGCACGAGCAGTACTTC.